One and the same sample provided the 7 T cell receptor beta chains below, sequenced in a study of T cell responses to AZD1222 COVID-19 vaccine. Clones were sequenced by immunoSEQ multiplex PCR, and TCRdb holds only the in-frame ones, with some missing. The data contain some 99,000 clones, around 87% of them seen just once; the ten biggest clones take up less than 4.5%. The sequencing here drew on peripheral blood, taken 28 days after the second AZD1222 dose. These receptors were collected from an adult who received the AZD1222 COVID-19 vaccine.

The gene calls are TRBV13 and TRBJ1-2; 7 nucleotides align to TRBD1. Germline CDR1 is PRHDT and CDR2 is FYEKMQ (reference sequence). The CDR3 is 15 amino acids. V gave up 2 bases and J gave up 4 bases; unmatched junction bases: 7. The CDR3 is CASSLKRQGIYGYTF. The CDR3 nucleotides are TGTGCCAGCAGCTTAAAGCGACAGGGCATCTATGGCTACACCTTC.

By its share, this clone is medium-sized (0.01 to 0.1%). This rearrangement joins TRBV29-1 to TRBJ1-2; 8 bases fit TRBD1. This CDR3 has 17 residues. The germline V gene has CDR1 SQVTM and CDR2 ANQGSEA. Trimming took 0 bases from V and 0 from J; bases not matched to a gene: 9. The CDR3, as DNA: TGCAGCGTTGAAGATCGCGGACAGGGAAGGACTAACTATGGCTACACCTTC. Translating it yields CSVEDRGQGRTNYGYTF.

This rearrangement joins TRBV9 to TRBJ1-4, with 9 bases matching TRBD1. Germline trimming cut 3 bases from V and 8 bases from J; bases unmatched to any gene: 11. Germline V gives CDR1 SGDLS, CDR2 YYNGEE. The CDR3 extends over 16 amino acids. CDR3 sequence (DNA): TGTGCCAGCAGCGACCAATTACAGGGGGCTGGGGAAAAACTGTTTTTT. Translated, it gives CASSDQLQGAGEKLFF.

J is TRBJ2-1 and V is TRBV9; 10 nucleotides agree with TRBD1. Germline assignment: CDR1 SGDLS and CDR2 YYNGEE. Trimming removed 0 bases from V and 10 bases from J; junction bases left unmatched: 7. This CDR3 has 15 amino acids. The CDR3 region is CASSVEGQGLGEQFF. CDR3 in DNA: TGTGCCAGCAGCGTAGAGGGACAGGGGCTGGGGGAGCAGTTCTTC.

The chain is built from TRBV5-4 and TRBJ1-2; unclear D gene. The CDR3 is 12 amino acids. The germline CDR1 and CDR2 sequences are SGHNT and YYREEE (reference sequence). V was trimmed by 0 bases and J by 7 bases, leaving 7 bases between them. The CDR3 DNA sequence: TGTGCCAGCAGCTTGGAGCGGGGTGGCTACACCTTC. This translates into CASSLERGGYTF. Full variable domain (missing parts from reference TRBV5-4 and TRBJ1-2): ETGVTQSPTHLIKTRGQQVTLRCSSQSGHNTVSWYQQALGQGPQFIFQYYREEENGRGNFPPRFSGLQFPNYSSELNVNALELDDSALYLCASSLERGGYTFGSGTRLTVV.

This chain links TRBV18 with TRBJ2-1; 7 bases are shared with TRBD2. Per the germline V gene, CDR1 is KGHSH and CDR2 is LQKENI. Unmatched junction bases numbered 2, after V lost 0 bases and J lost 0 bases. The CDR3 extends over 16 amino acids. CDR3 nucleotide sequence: TGTGCCAGCTCACCACCGCGGGGGATCTCCTACAATGAGCAGTTCTTC. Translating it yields CASSPPRGISYNEQFF.

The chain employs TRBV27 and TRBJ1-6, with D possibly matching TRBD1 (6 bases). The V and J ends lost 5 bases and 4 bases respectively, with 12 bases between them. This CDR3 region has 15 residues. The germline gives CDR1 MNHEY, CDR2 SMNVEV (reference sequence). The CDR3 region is CASSTPTGYNSPLHF. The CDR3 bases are TGTGCCAGCAGTACCCCGACAGGATATAATTCACCCCTCCACTTT.